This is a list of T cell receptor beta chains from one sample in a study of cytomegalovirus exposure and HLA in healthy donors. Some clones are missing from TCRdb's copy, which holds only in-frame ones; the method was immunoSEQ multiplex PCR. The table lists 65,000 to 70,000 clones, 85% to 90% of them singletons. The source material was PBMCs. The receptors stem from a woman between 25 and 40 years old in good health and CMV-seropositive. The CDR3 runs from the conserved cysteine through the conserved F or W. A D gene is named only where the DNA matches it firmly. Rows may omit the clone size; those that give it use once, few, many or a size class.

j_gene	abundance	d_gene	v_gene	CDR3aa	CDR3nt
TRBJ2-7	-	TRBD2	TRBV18	CASSPPGTSGSTAYEQYF	TGTGCCAGCTCACCTCCTGGGACTAGCGGGAGTACCGCCTACGAGCAGTACTTC
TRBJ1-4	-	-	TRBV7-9	CASSSNQGIANEKLFF	TGTGCCAGCAGCTCAAACCAGGGTATAGCTAATGAAAAACTGTTTTTT
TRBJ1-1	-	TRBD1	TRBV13	CASSLADRGNTEAFF	TGTGCCAGCAGCTTGGCCGACAGGGGGAACACTGAAGCTTTCTTT
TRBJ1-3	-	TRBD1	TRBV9	CASSLTGGAAGNTIYF	TGTGCCAGCAGCTTGACAGGGGGCGCAGCTGGAAACACCATATATTTT
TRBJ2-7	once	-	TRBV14	CASSQVSGAYEQYF	TGTGCCAGCAGCCAAGTAAGCGGTGCCTACGAGCAGTACTTC
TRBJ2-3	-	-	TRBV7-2	CASSLALQIRTDTQYF	TGTGCCAGCAGCTTAGCGCTGCAGATCAGGACAGATACGCAGTATTTT
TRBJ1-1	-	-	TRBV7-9	CASSFLGADTEAFF	TGTGCCAGCAGCTTTCTGGGAGCGGACACTGAAGCTTTCTTT
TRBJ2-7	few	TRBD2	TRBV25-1	CASSDSPGTIYEQYF	TGTGCCAGCAGTGATTCCCCCGGGACTATCTACGAGCAGTACTTC
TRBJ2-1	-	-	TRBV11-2	CASSLWDNPKVF	TGTGCCAGCAGCCTATGGGACAACCCCAAGGTCTTC
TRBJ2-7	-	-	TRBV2	CASSEVIGGQVYEQYF	TGTGCCAGCAGCGAGGTTATAGGGGGTCAGGTCTACGAGCAGTACTTC
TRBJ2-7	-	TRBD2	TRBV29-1	CSVGVGLAVSYEQYF	TGCAGCGTTGGCGTCGGACTAGCGGTAAGCTACGAGCAGTACTTC
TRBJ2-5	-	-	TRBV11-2	CASSLDLILETQYF	TGTGCCAGCAGCTTAGATCTAATATTAGAGACCCAGTACTTC
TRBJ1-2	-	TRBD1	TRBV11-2	CASGQTGATF	TGTGCCAGCGGCCAGACAGGGGCCACCTTC
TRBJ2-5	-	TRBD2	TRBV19	CASSRLAGYQETQYF	TGTGCCAGTAGTAGACTAGCGGGGTACCAAGAGACCCAGTACTTC